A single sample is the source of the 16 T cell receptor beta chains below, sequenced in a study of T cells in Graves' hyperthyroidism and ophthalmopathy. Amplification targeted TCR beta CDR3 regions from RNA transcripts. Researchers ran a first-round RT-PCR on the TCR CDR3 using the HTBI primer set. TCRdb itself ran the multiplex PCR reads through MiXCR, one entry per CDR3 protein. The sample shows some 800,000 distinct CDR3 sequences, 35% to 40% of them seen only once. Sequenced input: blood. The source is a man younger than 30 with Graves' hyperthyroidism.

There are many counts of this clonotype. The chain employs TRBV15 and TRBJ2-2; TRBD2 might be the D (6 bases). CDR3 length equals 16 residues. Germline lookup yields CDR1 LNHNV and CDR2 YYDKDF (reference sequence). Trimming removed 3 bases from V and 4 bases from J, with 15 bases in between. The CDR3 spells CATSSIGGIGTGELFF. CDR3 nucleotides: TGTGCCACCAGCAGCATTGGGGGGATTGGCACCGGGGAGCTGTTTTTT.

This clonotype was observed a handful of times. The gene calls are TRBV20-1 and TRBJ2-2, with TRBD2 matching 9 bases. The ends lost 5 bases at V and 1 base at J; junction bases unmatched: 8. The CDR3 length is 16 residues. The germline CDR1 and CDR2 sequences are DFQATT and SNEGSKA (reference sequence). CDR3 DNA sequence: TGCAGTGCTTTGGGCGGGGGGGAATTGAACACCGGGGAGCTGTTTTTT. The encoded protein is CSALGGGELNTGELFF.

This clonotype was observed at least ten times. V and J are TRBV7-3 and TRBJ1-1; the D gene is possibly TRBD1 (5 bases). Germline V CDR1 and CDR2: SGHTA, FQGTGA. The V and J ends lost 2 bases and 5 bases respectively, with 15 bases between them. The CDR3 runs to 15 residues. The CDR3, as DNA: TGTGCCAGCAGCTTACTTGGGGGGAGGCATACTGAAGCTTTCTTT. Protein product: CASSLLGGRHTEAFF.

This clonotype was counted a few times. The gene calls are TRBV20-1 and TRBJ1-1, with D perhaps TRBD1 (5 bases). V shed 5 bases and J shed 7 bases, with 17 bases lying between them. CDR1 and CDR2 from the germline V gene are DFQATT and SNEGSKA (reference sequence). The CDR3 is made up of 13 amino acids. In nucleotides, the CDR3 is TGCAGTGCTCGAGCACAGACTGGGGGTGAAGCTTTCTTT. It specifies CSARAQTGGEAFF.

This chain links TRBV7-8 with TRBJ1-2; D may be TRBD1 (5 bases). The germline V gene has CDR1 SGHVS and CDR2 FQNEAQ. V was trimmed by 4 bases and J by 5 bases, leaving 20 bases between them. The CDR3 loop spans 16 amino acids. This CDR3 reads CASSSPRGRGGYGYTF. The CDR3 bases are TGTGCCAGCAGCTCCCCGAGGGGCCGGGGAGGATATGGCTACACCTTC.

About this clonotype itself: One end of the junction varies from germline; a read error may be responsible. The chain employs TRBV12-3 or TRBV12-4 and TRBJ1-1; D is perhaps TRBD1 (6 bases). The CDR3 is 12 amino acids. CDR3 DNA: TGTGTCAGCCTCGCGGGGGCGGATGAAGCTTTCTTT. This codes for CVSLAGADEAFF.

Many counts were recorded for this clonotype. The CDR3 bases are TGTGCCAGCATGGCGAACACCGGGGAGCTGTTTTTT. It encodes CASMANTGELFF. The V and J genes are TRBV2 and TRBJ2-2; D gene unclear. Germline CDR1 SNHLY, CDR2 FYNNEI. The CDR3 extends over 12 amino acids. Trimming removed 7 bases from V and 0 bases from J, with 3 bases in between.

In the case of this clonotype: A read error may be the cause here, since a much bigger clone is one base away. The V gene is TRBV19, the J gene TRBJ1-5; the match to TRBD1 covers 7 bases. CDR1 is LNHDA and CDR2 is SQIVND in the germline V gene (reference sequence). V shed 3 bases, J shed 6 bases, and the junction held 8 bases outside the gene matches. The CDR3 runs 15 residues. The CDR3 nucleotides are TGTGCCAGTAGTATTCAGGGGGAGGGCAGTCAGCCCCAGCATTTT. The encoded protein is CASSIQGEGSQPQHF.

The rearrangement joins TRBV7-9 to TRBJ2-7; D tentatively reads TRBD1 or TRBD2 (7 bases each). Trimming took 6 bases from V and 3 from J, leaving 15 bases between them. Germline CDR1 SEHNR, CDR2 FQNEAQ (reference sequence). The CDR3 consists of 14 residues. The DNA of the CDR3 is TGTGCCAGCAGTTCAGGGGGGGGCAACTACGAGCAGTACTTC. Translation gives CASSSGGGNYEQYF.

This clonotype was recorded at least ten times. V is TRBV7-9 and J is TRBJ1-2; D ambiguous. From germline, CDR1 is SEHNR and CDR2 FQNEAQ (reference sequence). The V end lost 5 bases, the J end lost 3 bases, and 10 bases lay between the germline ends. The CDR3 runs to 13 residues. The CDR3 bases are TGTGCCAGCAGCCCCTCAGTCCACTATGGCTACACCTTC. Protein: CASSPSVHYGYTF.

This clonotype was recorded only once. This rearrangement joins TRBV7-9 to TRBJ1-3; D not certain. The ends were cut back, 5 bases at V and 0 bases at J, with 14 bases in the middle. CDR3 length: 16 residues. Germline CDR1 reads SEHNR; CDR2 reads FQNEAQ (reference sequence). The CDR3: CASSQEGAVSGNTIYF. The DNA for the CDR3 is TGTGCCAGCAGCCAAGAAGGAGCTGTCTCTGGAAACACCATATATTTT.

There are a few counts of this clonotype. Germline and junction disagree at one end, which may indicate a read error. CDR3 region: CASSTPTDTEAFF. CDR3 bases: TGCGCCAGCAGCACACCAACAGACACTGAAGCTTTCTTT. V and J are TRBV7-8 and TRBJ1-1; D is unclear. This CDR3 has 13 residues. CDR1 and CDR2 (germline): SGHVS, FQNEAQ.

CDR3 loop: CSAKAGDTEAFF. In DNA, the CDR3 is TGCAGCGCTAAGGCGGGGGACACTGAAGCTTTCTTT. The chain is built from TRBV29-1 and TRBJ1-1; the D gene is possibly TRBD1 (5 bases). This CDR3 comprises 12 residues. V dropped 7 bases and J dropped 3 bases, with 12 bases sitting between them. Germline assignment: CDR1 SQVTM and CDR2 ANQGSEA.

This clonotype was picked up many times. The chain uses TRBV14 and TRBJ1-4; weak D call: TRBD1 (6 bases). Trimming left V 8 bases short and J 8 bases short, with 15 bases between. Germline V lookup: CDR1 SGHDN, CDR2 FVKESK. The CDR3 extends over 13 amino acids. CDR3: CASGLTGGEKLFF. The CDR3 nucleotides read TGTGCCAGCGGACTGACAGGCGGGGAAAAACTGTTTTTT.

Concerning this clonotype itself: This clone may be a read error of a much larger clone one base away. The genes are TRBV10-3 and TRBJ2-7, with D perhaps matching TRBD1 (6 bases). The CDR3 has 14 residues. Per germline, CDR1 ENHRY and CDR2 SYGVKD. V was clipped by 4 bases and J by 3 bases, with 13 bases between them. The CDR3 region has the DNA TGTGCCATCAGTGCCGCAGGGGCCAACTACGAGCAGTACTTC. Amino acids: CAISAAGANYEQYF.

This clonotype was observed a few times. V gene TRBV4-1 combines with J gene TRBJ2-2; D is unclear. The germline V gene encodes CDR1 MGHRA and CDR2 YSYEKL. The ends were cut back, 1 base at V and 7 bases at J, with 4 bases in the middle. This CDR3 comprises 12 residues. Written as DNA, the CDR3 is TGCGCCAGCAGCCAAGGACTCGGGGAGCTGTTTTTT. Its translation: CASSQGLGELFF.